This T cell receptor beta chain was retrieved from a study of cytomegalovirus exposure and HLA in healthy donors (dated by TCRdb to about 2017). General notes on the study: According to an earlier analysis of 550 to 700 of the donors, about 190 million T cells yielded 90 million to 130 million unique TCR beta sequences and approximately 300 Gb of sequence data. Besides the first cohort of 550 to 750 subjects, a separate validation cohort made up of 120 different subjects was used. Of the approximately 370 genotyped donors, 65% to 90% were placed in the genetic ancestry cluster associated with self-reported Caucasian donors. About 300 gigabases of sequencing data and around 80 million unique TCR sequences made up an early release that covered several hundred HLA-typed donors. A later analysis re-analyzed previously published TCR beta repertoires from 600 to 850 donors and added high-resolution HLA genotyping to study TCR occurrence patterns. Genome-wide SNP genotypes for about 60% of the roughly 700 donors were used in a later genetic analysis, which treated that subset as a discovery cohort. The study profiled the T cell repertoires of fewer than 850 subjects by immunosequencing and related them to cytomegalovirus serostatus. Among some 400 genotyped donors of the cohort, an average of approximately 220,000 unique TCR beta nucleotide sequences was sequenced per donor, of which 15% to 20% were non-productive. An earlier analysis of around 640 of the donors used high-throughput TCR beta sequencing to judge whether each TCR beta V gene segment behaved as functional or pseudogenic. Alongside the repertoire data, information on donor age, sex, ethnicity and CMV serostatus was compiled. Four or five DR-DQ haplotypes were handled as single units for association and clustering because linkage in the cohort was strong. All discovery cohort repertoires had been generated using a single sequencing platform. The number of donors typed differed by locus, with about 629-640 for A, B, C, DRB1 and DQB1, roughly 550 for DQA1, 600 to 610 for DPA1, and around 450 for DPB1. The study was designed to test whether signatures of past pathogen exposure could be identified by cataloging public T cell receptors. Class I and class II HLA loci were covered by the typing at four-digit resolution. The study combined high-throughput TCR immunosequencing, statistical association of individual TCRs with disease status, and machine learning to predict cytomegalovirus infection status. In the later analysis, no new phenotypic data were used to find candidate immune exposures; instead, reliance was placed on TCR beta sequences and their occurrence across donors. Study-wide conclusions, independent of this receptor: In a later analysis, TCR association rates were found to vary across HLA loci, with the most associated TCRs seen for DRB1 alleles and the fewest for HLA-C alleles. In a later genetic analysis, a missense DCLRE1C variant was associated with V-gene and J-gene trimming of TCR beta chains, and the association was replicated in an independent cohort. When HLA alleles, especially DR and DQ, strongly co-occurred, TCR associations were difficult to assign to individual alleles. CMV serostatus was the only immune exposure information available for the cohort. Sequencing depth was assumed to be roughly uniform across donors in the presence/absence analyses, though that assumption may not hold. In a later genetic analysis, fewer N-insertions in productive TCRs were reported among donors in an Asian-associated ancestry cluster than the roughly 700-donor mean. The classifier was reported to diagnose cytomegalovirus status with high specificity and sensitivity in both the original and validation cohorts. The earlier analysis of nearly 600 of the donors excluded some 15 rarely observed V segments, including chromosome 9 orphons, because counts were too low. Because HLA typing was missing for some donors at each locus, association tests included only the typed subset. A further reported finding was that TCR beta sequences accurately predicted the HLA-A and HLA-B alleles for most subjects in the first cohort. In vitro tests confirmed that three of the cytomegalovirus-associated TCR beta chains recognize cytomegalovirus antigens. In a later analysis, several top co-occurrence clusters were reported to appear linked to parvovirus B19, influenza, CMV and Epstein-Barr virus. In a later analysis, HLA-associated TCR beta chains showed more clonal expansion and lower generation probabilities than non-associated chains that were equally common. The study listed approximately 150 TCR beta chains as associated with cytomegalovirus. The authors suggested that the approach could potentially be generalized to other disease states and immunological phenotypes. Most TCR sequences were observed very rarely across donors, whereas some public TCRs were present in many individuals. In an earlier analysis of approximately 600 of the donors, most TCR beta V segments were observed in productive rearrangements about 90% or about 30% of the time, broadly matching IMGT annotations. Some IMGT-functional V segments, including TRBV6-2 and TRBV6-3, could not be distinguished by the 87-base-pair reads and were therefore excluded. In this cohort, only TCR beta chains were sequenced, and detectable features were limited by the absence of alpha or paired-chain data. According to a later analysis, most CMV-associated TCR beta chains appeared to be HLA-restricted, and the HLA associations seemed to be driven largely by CMV exposure. A cluster of highly shared sequence variants was judged likely to represent a technical artifact of the sequencing pipeline. Linkage disequilibrium might explain the correlated functional status among segregating V segments, but an unknown experimental factor could not be ruled out. In a later analysis, 15,000 to 20,000 TCR beta sequences were associated with specific HLA alleles at a false discovery rate of 0.05.

This clone occurred many times. Its specific antigen is unknown. Base qualities are missing; no much larger clone stands one base away. The cohort comprised some 680 healthy bone marrow donors. All cohort members were sampled while nominally healthy, although unrecorded immune exposures were likely present. The donor tested CMV seropositive, placing the donor among the roughly 300 seropositive members of the cohort. Each donor provided a peripheral blood sample, and peripheral blood mononuclear cells were used for TCR beta sequencing. The Qiagen DNeasy Blood Extraction Kit was used to extract genomic DNA from the blood cell samples. Counted from cysteine to phenylalanine, this CDR3 has 16 amino acids. Solely the CDR3 DNA is kept, with 48 bases framed from the first base. The V end gives up 6 bases and the J end 9 bases, leaving 11 bases in the junction not matched to a gene. Via the germline V gene, CDR1 is WSHSY and CDR2 SAAADI.

The library was produced with the immunoSEQ multiplex PCR assay. A mixture of 60 forward primers for TCR Vbeta segments and 13 reverse primers for TCR Jbeta segments was used in the multiplex PCR. A multiplex PCR assay on genomic DNA amplified the CDR3 region of rearranged TCR beta genes. On the Illumina HiSeq System, the amplified TCR beta libraries were sequenced as 87-base-pair reads. As for the authors' bioinformatics: A later analysis tallied 80 million to 95 million unique TCR beta chains across the 650 to 750 repertoires, and approximately 9.9 million of those chains were shared by two or more donors. Raw reads were error-corrected and collapsed into unique sequences by a nearest-neighbor algorithm in which closely related sequences were merged to remove PCR and sequencing errors. Alignment of CDR3 sequences to IMGT reference sequences was used to assign V, D and J gene segments. For a sequence to be retained, a match of at least six nucleotides to both a V gene segment and a J gene segment was required. A rearrangement was called productive if the CDR3 had no stop codons and remained in frame with V and J, and every other rearrangement was called non-productive. Following IMGT convention, CDR3 was defined as the stretch from the second conserved V-encoded cysteine to the conserved J-encoded phenylalanine. Sequences without an unambiguous match to a single V gene segment were excluded from the earlier analysis of 450 to 750 of the donors. In an earlier analysis of around 600 of the donors, V segments were called functional above 56.7% productive rearrangements and were called segregating when the between-donor standard deviation exceeded 5%. A statistical classification framework was built for diagnosing cytomegalovirus status from the catalog of TCR beta chain sequences. V and J gene assignment, in a later analysis, came from comparing TCR nucleotide sequences with IMGT/GENE-DB human TR gene sequences. A later analysis assigned CDR3 sequences and most-parsimonious VDJ recombination scenarios with the TCRdist pipeline. In a later analysis, each TCR beta chain was defined by its CDR3 amino acid sequence together with its V-gene family, and reads without a unique V-gene family were excluded. A later analysis removed 550 to 650 highly shared, low-generation-probability nucleotide sequences to deal with suspected cross-contamination and a sequencing artifact. In a later analysis, a clonal expansion index for each public chain was calculated from normalized within-repertoire ranks of inferred template counts. In a later analysis, generation probabilities were computed with a VDJ recombination model fitted to out-of-frame rearrangements, and the resulting probabilities were checked against IGoR. In a later analysis, hypergeometric tests were used to score TCR-TCR, TCR-HLA and TCR-CMV co-occurrence, with a repertoire-size bias correction applied to TCR pairs. A later analysis estimated false discovery rates by permuting HLA or CMV assignments 20 times. In a later analysis, co-occurring TCRs were grouped with DBSCAN, and TCRdist sequence similarity was added when clustering was performed within HLA-allele-positive subsets. For co-occurrence clustering, repertoires with fewer than 30,000 or more than 120,000 public chains were excluded, along with a handful of repertoires with anomalous nucleotide sharing. Drawn from immuneACCESS, this table holds only the in-frame rearrangements with V and J called that TCRdb kept. Clones are partly lost; checked studies trace under half to an unresolved V gene and leave the rest unexplained. The V and J calls and clone size are taken from that table; D and trimming were inferred from the DNA. The sample has over 150,000 clones on record, 80% of them singletons. The biggest ten clones account for 9.5% to 15% of the sample.

This receptor was identified in a man aged 25 to 40 in good health and CMV-seropositive. The specimen sequenced was PBMCs. The chain couples TRBV10-2 to TRBJ2-1; 13 middle bases align to TRBD2. The CDR3 here reads CASSRLAGGANSEQFF. The DNA sequence is TGCGCCAGCAGCCGACTAGCGGGAGGCGCGAACTCTGAGCAGTTCTTC.